A single sample is the source of the 28 T cell receptor beta chains below, sequenced in a study of Ad26.COV2.S vaccination and SARS-CoV-2 variants. The treatment was: about 20 received Ad26.COV2.S at low or high dose, single or two shots; 5 received placebo; per-sample allocation not given. The investigators took samples on day 63 after the first vaccine or placebo injection. Sequenced by immunoSEQ multiplex PCR; TCRdb stores in-frame clones only, minus some. This repertoire shows 200,000 to 250,000 clones, 88% found once; its top ten account for over 8.5%. This sample comprised peripheral blood, obtained in a trial of Ad26.COV2.S vaccine versus placebo. All receptors derive from a person aged 18-60 years who received the Ad26.COV2.S COVID-19 vaccine or a placebo.

This clone was counted once. The rearrangement links TRBV29-1 to TRBJ1-4; the D gene is possibly TRBD1 (6 bases). In germline, CDR1 is SQVTM, CDR2 ANQGSEA. The V end lost 5 bases, the J end lost 2 bases, and 6 bases lay between the germline ends. This CDR3 has 12 amino acids. CDR3 bases: TGCAGCGTTCAGGGGACTAATGAAAAACTGTTTTTT. As protein: CSVQGTNEKLFF.

This chain uses TRBV19 with TRBJ2-3; no definite D call. This CDR3 spans 13 amino acids. V was shortened by 10 bases and J by 0 bases, with 11 bases between the two germline ends. Germline V lookup: CDR1 LNHDA, CDR2 SQIVND (reference sequence). The chain's CDR3 is CATQPLSTDTQYF. The CDR3 DNA is TGTGCCACCCAACCGCTTAGCACAGATACGCAGTATTTT.

V is TRBV20-1 and J is TRBJ1-2; D not resolved. Germline V gene sequence: CDR1 DFQATT, CDR2 SNEGSKA (reference sequence). V lost 3 bases to trimming and J lost 4 bases, with 15 bases between them. This CDR3 region has 14 residues. The CDR3 sequence is CSASLEGVSYGYTF. For the CDR3, the DNA is TGCAGTGCTAGTCTTGAGGGCGTAAGCTATGGCTACACCTTC.

The rearrangement links TRBV10-3 to TRBJ1-2, with D perhaps TRBD1 (6 bases). This CDR3 has 12 residues. Trimming took 6 bases from V and 7 from J, leaving 12 bases between them. Germline loops: CDR1 ENHRY, CDR2 SYGVKD. CDR3 in amino acids: CAIRPQGSGYTF. CDR3 sequence (DNA): TGTGCCATCAGACCACAGGGTTCTGGCTACACCTTC.

There are a few counts of this clone. This rearrangement joins TRBV10-3 to TRBJ1-2; 8 nucleotides agree with TRBD1. CDR3 length: 14 amino acids. V was clipped by 10 bases and J by 2 bases; unmatched bases: 9. Germline V gene sequence: CDR1 ENHRY, CDR2 SYGVKD. The CDR3 DNA follows: TGTGCCACCCGTGCGCAGGGGGCCAACTATGGCTACACCTTC. It specifies CATRAQGANYGYTF.

The rearrangement links TRBV19 to TRBJ1-1; no clear D. V was pared by 3 bases and J by 0 bases, with 17 bases between. This CDR3 region has 17 residues. Per germline, CDR1 LNHDA and CDR2 SQIVND (reference sequence). CDR3 amino acids: CASSIGLGGVMNTEAFF. As DNA, the CDR3 is TGTGCCAGTAGTATCGGTTTGGGTGGGGTAATGAACACTGAAGCTTTCTTT.

This clone was seen just once. The gene calls are TRBV18 and TRBJ1-2; D is undetermined. V was cut by 6 bases and J by 6 bases, with 17 bases left in between. CDR1 and CDR2 (germline): KGHSH, LQKENI. This CDR3 has 14 residues. The DNA of the CDR3 is TGTGCCAGCTCCCGTCTCGGGGATGGAAATGGCTACACCTTC. It codes for CASSRLGDGNGYTF.

The chain joins TRBV5-1 to TRBJ2-2; 14 nucleotides align to TRBD2. The length of the CDR3 is 17 residues. Germline V gene lookup returns CDR1 SGHRS and CDR2 YFSETQ. The junction had 7 bases not matched to a gene; V was cut back by 5 bases and J by 4 bases. The chain's CDR3 is CASSRLAGGPGTGELFF. Written as DNA, the CDR3 is TGCGCCAGCAGTAGACTAGCGGGGGGGCCAGGCACCGGGGAGCTGTTTTTT.

V usage is TRBV29-1 and J usage is TRBJ1-1, with no clear D. The germline CDR1 and CDR2 sequences are SQVTM and ANQGSEA. V was pared by 4 bases and J by 5 bases, with 14 bases between. CDR3 size: 13 residues. In DNA form, the CDR3 reads TGCAGCGTTGTGACATCATTGGTGACTGAAGCTTTCTTT. Its translation is CSVVTSLVTEAFF. The variable domain in full, completed from reference TRBV29-1 and TRBJ1-1, reads SAVISQKPSRDICQRGTSLTIQCQVDSQVTMMFWYRQQPGQSLTLIATANQGSEATYESGFVIDKFPISRPNLTFSTLTVSNMSPEDSSIYLCSVVTSLVTEAFFGQGTRLTVV.

This clone came up many times. V usage is TRBV7-2 and J usage is TRBJ1-3; 10 nucleotides align to TRBD1. CDR3 length: 16 amino acids. Looked up from germline, CDR1 is SGHTA and CDR2 is FQGNSA. V shed 4 bases and J 3 bases; nucleotides not matched to a gene: 6. Here the CDR3 DNA reads TGTGCCAGCAGCTCGCCGCGGGACAGGGGTGGAAACACCATATATTTT. It translates to CASSSPRDRGGNTIYF.

The gene calls are TRBV12-3 or TRBV12-4 and TRBJ2-5; 9 nucleotides align to TRBD2. There are 13 residues in the CDR3. CDR3 DNA sequence: TGTGCGGGAGGACTAGCGACCCAAGAGACCCAGTACTTC. Its translation is CAGGLATQETQYF.

The chain uses TRBV7-2 and TRBJ2-7; D might be TRBD1 (7 bases). The germline V and J ends were trimmed by 5 bases and 5 bases, with 22 bases remaining between them. From germline, CDR1 is SGHTA and CDR2 FQGNSA. The CDR3 has 16 amino acids. For the CDR3, the DNA is TGTGCCAGCAGCCCAAGGGGGCTAGCGCCTAGGAACGAGCAGTACTTC. Its translation: CASSPRGLAPRNEQYF.

CDR3 sequence (DNA): TGTGCCAGCAGCCAAGCCCCTAGGGCCCACACAGATACGCAGTATTTT. It specifies CASSQAPRAHTDTQYF. V usage is TRBV3-1 (or the pseudogene TRBV3-2) and J usage is TRBJ2-3; D is unresolved. V gave up 1 base and J gave up 2 bases, with 13 bases separating them. CDR3 size: 16 residues. Germline V CDR1 and CDR2: LGHDT, YNNKEL (reference sequence).

This clone was observed once. V and J are TRBV5-1 and TRBJ2-3; D is possibly TRBD1 (6 bases). CDR3 length equals 17 residues. The germline V gene encodes CDR1 SGHRS and CDR2 YFSETQ. V was clipped by 2 bases and J by 5 bases, with 21 bases between them. CDR3 region: CASSFLGARGPGDTQYF. For the CDR3, the DNA is TGCGCCAGCAGCTTCCTCGGAGCCAGGGGCCCAGGAGATACGCAGTATTTT.

The rearrangement uses TRBV19 and TRBJ2-7, with TRBD2 identical over 7 bases. This CDR3 is 15 amino acids long. Trimming removed 7 bases from V and 0 bases from J; junction bases left unmatched: 9. Germline values: CDR1 LNHDA, CDR2 SQIVND (reference sequence). CDR3 in amino acids: CASTYRRGYSYEQYF. CDR3 nucleotide sequence: TGTGCCAGTACCTACCGGCGGGGGTACTCCTACGAGCAGTACTTC.

The gene calls are TRBV19 and TRBJ2-6; D is unclear. Trimming cost V 8 bases and J 0 bases, with 8 bases left between them. This CDR3 has 14 amino acids. The V gene's germline CDR1 is LNHDA and CDR2 SQIVND (reference sequence). Here the CDR3 reads CASHISSGANVLTF. DNA of the CDR3: TGTGCCAGTCACATCTCCTCTGGGGCCAACGTCCTGACTTTC.

This chain uses TRBV29-1 with TRBJ2-1, with 15 bases aligning to TRBD2. The CDR3 is made up of 16 amino acids. In germline, CDR1 is SQVTM, CDR2 ANQGSEA. Losses at the gene ends were 5 bases for V and 9 bases for J; bases not matched to a gene: 11. The CDR3 spells CSVPPPGLAGGLEQFF. The CDR3, as DNA: TGCAGCGTTCCCCCCCCTGGACTAGCGGGAGGGCTTGAGCAGTTCTTC.

V usage is TRBV9 and J usage is TRBJ2-1, with D perhaps matching TRBD1 or TRBD2 (5 bases each). CDR1 SGDLS and CDR2 YYNGEE come from the germline V gene. Deletions cut 4 bases from V and 7 bases from J, with 18 bases between. This CDR3 contains 15 residues. The CDR3 reads CASSPSGDGRNEQFF. The CDR3 DNA follows: TGTGCCAGCAGCCCGTCCGGGGACGGACGGAATGAGCAGTTCTTC.

This chain joins TRBV6-5 and TRBJ2-1; 7 bases are a match to TRBD1. This CDR3 comprises 16 residues. The V segment lost 2 bases and the J segment 0 bases; nucleotides outside the gene matches: 4. Germline V gene lookup returns CDR1 MNHEY and CDR2 SVGAGI. The CDR3 nucleotides read TGTGCCAGCAGTTACACACAGGGGAGCTCCTACAATGAGCAGTTCTTC. Translated, it gives CASSYTQGSSYNEQFF.

CDR3 region: CASSIEGGRLTDTQYF. For the CDR3, the DNA is TGTGCCAGTAGTATAGAGGGGGGGAGACTCACAGATACGCAGTATTTT. V is TRBV19 and J is TRBJ2-3, with 7 positions matching TRBD2. V trimming: 0 bases; J trimming: 2 bases; junction bases outside the gene matches: 5. The germline V gene has CDR1 LNHDA and CDR2 SQIVND (reference sequence). This CDR3 comprises 16 residues. The full variable domain, its missing parts supplied by reference TRBV19 and TRBJ2-3, is DGGITQSPKYLFRKEGQNVTLSCEQNLNHDAMYWYRQDPGQGLRLIYYSQIVNDFQKGDIAEGYSVSREKKESFPLTVTSAQKNPTAFYLCASSIEGGRLTDTQYFGPGTRLTVL.

The rearrangement uses TRBV4-3 and TRBJ1-3, with 11 bases matching TRBD1. V gave up 0 bases and J gave up 0 bases; unmatched junction bases: 7. Germline values: CDR1 LGHNA, CDR2 YSLEER. CDR3 length: 19 residues. The CDR3 sequence: CASSQDRGQGANSGNTIYF. CDR3 sequence (DNA): TGCGCCAGCAGCCAAGACCGAGGACAGGGGGCTAACTCTGGAAACACCATATATTTT.

The chain joins TRBV27 to TRBJ1-1; tentative D call: TRBD1 (5 bases). The CDR3 runs to 15 residues. CDR1 is MNHEY, CDR2 SMNVEV, per germline (reference sequence). Deletions cut 8 bases from V and 0 bases from J, with 16 bases between. The CDR3 DNA sequence: TGTGCCAGCTGCCTGGGGGTTGGGCTGAACACTGAAGCTTTCTTT. Translated: CASCLGVGLNTEAFF.

The chain is built from TRBV28 and TRBJ2-7; D ambiguous. The CDR3 loop spans 13 amino acids. The V gene lost 3 bases and the J gene lost 3 bases, with 9 bases spanning the gap. From germline, CDR1 is MDHEN and CDR2 SYDVKM. Written as DNA, the CDR3 is TGTGCCAGCAGTTTCCCAAACCTCTACGAGCAGTACTTC. Translated, it gives CASSFPNLYEQYF.

The chain employs TRBV6-6 and TRBJ2-7; 12 bases align to TRBD2. This CDR3 region has 15 residues. Trimming at V came to 6 bases and at J to 4 bases, leaving 7 bases not matched to a gene. Germline lookup yields CDR1 MNHNY and CDR2 SVGAGI (reference sequence). The CDR3: CASRKLAGGHYEQYF. In DNA form, the CDR3 reads TGTGCCAGCAGGAAACTAGCGGGAGGCCATTACGAGCAGTACTTC.

The chain links TRBV11-2 to TRBJ1-6; D unresolved. Germline V CDR1 and CDR2: SGHAT, FQNNGV. This CDR3 is built from 16 residues. Between the trimmed V and J ends, which lost 0 bases and 14 bases, there was a span of 20 bases. The CDR3 sequence is CASSLDQVSSDLALHF. The CDR3 nucleotides read TGTGCCAGCAGCTTAGATCAGGTGTCTAGTGATTTAGCCCTCCACTTT.

A single count supports this clone. The chain joins TRBV6-6 to TRBJ2-7; possibly TRBD2 for D (6 bases). Per germline, CDR1 MNHNY and CDR2 SVGAGI (reference sequence). This CDR3 has 12 amino acids. Trimming pared 5 bases from V and 3 bases from J, leaving 8 bases between. This chain's CDR3 is CASSGGLYEQYF. The CDR3 region has the DNA TGTGCCAGCAGTGGGGGACTCTACGAGCAGTACTTC.

Turning to this clone: This sample includes further DNA sequences coding for the same CDR3. The V call is TRBV5-1, the J call TRBJ1-2, with a weak D call TRBD1 (5 bases). Germline loops: CDR1 SGHRS, CDR2 YFSETQ. V was clipped by 0 bases and J by 4 bases, with 7 bases between them. This CDR3 is 13 amino acids long. The DNA of the CDR3 is TGCGCCAGCAGCTTGGGACAGATCTATGGCTACACCTTC. It yields the protein CASSLGQIYGYTF.

The V call is TRBV7-6, the J call TRBJ2-3; D is uncertain. Germline lookup yields CDR1 SGHVS and CDR2 FNYEAQ. This CDR3 is 14 amino acids long. V lost 1 base and J lost 5, with 10 bases in between. CDR3 sequence reads: CASSLDAAGDTQYF. CDR3 nucleotides: TGTGCCAGCAGCTTAGACGCGGCCGGAGATACGCAGTATTTT.